Here is one TCR beta chain with its context. Its antigen is currently not known. Qualities for individual bases were not recorded, and no much larger clone is one base off. CDR1 is given as MNHEY and CDR2 as SMNVEV, both from the germline V gene (reference sequence). Trimming costs V 4 bases and J 3 bases, and their ends lie 9 bases apart. Reading from cysteine to phenylalanine, the CDR3 counts 13 amino acids. Only the CDR3 region is kept as DNA, spanning 39 bases read in frame from base 1. The sample belongs to a study of neoadjuvant anti-PD-1 for oral cavity cancer (dated by TCRdb to about 2021). Study-level background: Before undergoing curative-intent surgical resection, most patients got three to four biweekly nivolumab doses at 3 mg/kg. Patients who did not progress were given a fourth nivolumab dose at about day 43 and had definitive surgical resection on days 50-56. Under RECIST 1.1, a patient counted as a responder if showing complete response, partial response or stable disease, and as a non-responder if showing progression. A roughly 34% response rate was observed in the parent correlative cohort, in which around 13 patients were included. Paper-wide results and their limitations: A higher pretreatment blood Treg/Th17 ratio correlated with both higher pretreatment blood TCRbeta clonality and lower post-treatment tumor TCRbeta clonality. TCR analyses included only a few patients per response group, and the authors called for larger cohorts for validation. After neoadjuvant nivolumab, non-responders showed significantly higher T cell clonality (Gini index) in PBMCs than responders did.

The time point label, as the study defines it: after neoadjuvant nivolumab, at surgical resection. None of the patients had received prior systemic or radiation treatment, and all were newly diagnosed with stage II-IVA oral cavity squamous cell carcinoma. The cohort was composed of patients with HPV-negative, locally advanced oral cavity squamous cell carcinoma. Peripheral blood mononuclear cells were analyzed directly and were not maintained or expanded in culture. The samples were obtained from a longitudinal correlative study of a single-arm phase II trial testing neoadjuvant nivolumab in oral cavity squamous cell carcinoma. Subject-matched pre- and post-treatment PBMCs and tumors from three responders and three non-responders were subjected to genomic DNA-based TCRbeta sequencing. Peripheral blood mononuclear cells were collected before nivolumab treatment and again after treatment, at the time of surgery. The Maxwell RSC DNA from Cells kit was used to extract genomic DNA from PBMCs.

For deep sequencing of PBMC libraries, mostly 450 to 500 ng of input genomic DNA was used, and six replicates were run per sample. TCRbeta libraries were prepared with the immunoSEQ hsTCRbeta kit according to the manufacturer's instructions. An Illumina NovaSeq 6000 S4 flow cell was used to sequence the final libraries, which had first been combined to 3 nM. The authors' analysis ran thus. The immunoSEQ Analyzer was used for raw data preprocessing and quality control. The analysis was limited to productive rearrangements, and each clonotype was defined by a unique CDR3 amino acid sequence. Repertoire clonality was estimated as the Gini-Simpson index, which was computed with the R package tcR. Student's t test was used to compare Gini indices, while Pearson correlation assessed associations with tumor size change. Imported from immuneACCESS, the table was reduced by TCRdb to in-frame sequences with V and J called. These copies leave out some clones; in studies compared against another copy, an unresolved V gene accounts for under half, and the cause of the remainder is not known. V, J and clone size were drawn from that table, and D and trimming were deduced from the DNA. Here the sample has fewer than 90,000 clones; more than 75% occur a single time. The ten largest clones add up to 3% to 3.5% of the sample.

This chain is built from TRBV27 and TRBJ1-2; the D gene lacks a confident call. The clonotype comes from a person aged 40-85 years with oral cavity squamous cell carcinoma. The sample in question was PBMCs, obtained after nivolumab (anti-PD-1) treatment. CDR3 loop: CASSSGSYYGYTF. The DNA sequence is TGTGCCAGCAGTTCCGGATCATACTATGGCTACACCTTC.